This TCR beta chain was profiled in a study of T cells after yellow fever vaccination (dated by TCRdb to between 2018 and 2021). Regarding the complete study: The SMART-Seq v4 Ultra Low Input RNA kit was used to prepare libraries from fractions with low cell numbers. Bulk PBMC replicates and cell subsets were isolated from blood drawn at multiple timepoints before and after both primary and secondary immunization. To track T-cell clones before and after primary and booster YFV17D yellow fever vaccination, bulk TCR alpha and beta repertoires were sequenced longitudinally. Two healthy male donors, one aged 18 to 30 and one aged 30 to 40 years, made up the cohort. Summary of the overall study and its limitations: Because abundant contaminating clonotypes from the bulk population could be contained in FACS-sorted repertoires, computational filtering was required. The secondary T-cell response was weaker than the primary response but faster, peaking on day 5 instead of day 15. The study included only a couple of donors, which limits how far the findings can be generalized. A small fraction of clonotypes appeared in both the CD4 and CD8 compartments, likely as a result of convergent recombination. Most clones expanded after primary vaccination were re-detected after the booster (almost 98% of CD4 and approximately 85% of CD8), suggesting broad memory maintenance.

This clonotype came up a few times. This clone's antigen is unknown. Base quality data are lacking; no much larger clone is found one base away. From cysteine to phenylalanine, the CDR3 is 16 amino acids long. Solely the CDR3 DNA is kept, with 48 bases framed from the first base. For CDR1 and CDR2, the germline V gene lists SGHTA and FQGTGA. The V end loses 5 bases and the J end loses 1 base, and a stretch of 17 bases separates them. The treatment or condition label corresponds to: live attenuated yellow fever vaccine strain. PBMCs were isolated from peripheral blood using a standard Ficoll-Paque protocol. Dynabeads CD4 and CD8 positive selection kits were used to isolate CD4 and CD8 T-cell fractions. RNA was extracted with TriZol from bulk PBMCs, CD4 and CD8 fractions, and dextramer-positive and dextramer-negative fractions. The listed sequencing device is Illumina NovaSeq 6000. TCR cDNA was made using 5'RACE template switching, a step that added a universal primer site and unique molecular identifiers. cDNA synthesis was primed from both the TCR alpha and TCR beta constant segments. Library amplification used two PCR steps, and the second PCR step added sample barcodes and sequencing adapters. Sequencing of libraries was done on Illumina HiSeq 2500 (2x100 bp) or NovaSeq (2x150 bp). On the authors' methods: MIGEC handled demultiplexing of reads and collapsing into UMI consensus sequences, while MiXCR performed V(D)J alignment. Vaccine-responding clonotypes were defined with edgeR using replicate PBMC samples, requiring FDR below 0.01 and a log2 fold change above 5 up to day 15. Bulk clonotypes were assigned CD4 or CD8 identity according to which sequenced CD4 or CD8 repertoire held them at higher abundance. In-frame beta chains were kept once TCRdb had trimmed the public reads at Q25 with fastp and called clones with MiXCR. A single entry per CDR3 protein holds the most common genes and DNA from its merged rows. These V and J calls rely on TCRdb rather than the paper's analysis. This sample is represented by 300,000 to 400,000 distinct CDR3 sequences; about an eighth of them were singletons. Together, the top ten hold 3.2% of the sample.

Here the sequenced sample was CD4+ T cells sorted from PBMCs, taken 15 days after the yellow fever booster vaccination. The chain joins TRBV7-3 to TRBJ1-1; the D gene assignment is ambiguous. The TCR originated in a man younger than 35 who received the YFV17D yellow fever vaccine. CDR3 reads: CASSPKSGPTNTEAFF. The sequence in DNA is TGTGCCAGCAGCCCAAAATCCGGACCTACGAACACTGAAGCTTTCTTT.